This T cell receptor beta chain was sequenced in a study of T cell responses to AZD1222 COVID-19 vaccine. Study context: Pooled in the analysis were second doses at about 4 or about 12 weeks. General study results and limits: Targeting of unmutated variant regions was reportedly seen in nearly half of spike-specific TCRs.

At least ten counts were recorded for this clone. Its antigen is not identified. TCRdb keeps only in-frame clones here, not all; method: immunoSEQ multiplex PCR. The sample consists of 100,000 to 150,000 clones, roughly 90% of them appearing once. Germline-derived CDR1 and CDR2 are MNHEY and SVGEGT. The CDR3 extends over 12 amino acids. Trimming removed 5 bases from V and 2 bases from J, with 5 bases in between. The origin of this receptor is an adult in good health. The material sequenced was peripheral blood, taken on day 0 of AZD1222 vaccination. The chain carries TRBV6-2 or TRBV6-3 and TRBJ2-3, with D uncertain. The CDR3 protein is CASSPTTDTQYF. DNA of the CDR3: TGTGCCAGCAGTCCGACCACAGATACGCAGTATTTT.